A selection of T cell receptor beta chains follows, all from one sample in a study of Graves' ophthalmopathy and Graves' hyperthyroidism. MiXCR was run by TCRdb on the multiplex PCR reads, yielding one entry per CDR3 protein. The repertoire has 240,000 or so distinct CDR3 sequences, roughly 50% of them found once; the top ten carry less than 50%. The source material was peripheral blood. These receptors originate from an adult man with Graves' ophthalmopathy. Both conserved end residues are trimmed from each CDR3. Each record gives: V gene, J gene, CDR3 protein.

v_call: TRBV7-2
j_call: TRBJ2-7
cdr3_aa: ASSLDIGQGYEQY

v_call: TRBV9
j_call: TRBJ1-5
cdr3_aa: AGSVGGSENQPQH

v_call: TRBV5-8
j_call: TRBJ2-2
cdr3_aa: ASSSKPGRGTGELF

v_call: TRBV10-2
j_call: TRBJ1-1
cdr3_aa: ASSEFPNTEAF

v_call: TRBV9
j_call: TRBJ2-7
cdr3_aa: ASSVSAGGSYEQY

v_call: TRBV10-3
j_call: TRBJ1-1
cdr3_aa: ASSYLGGKDTEAF

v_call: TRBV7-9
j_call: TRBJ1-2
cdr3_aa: ASSMGQPGFANYGYT

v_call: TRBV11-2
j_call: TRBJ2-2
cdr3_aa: ASSTVTGNTGELF

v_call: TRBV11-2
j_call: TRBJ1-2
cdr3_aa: ASSQGSGGYGYT

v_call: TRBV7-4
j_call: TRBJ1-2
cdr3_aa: ASSPVERQVYGYT

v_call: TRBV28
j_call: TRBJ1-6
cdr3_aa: ASRPPNSPLH

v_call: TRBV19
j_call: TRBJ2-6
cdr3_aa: ASSASGREARVSYSGANVLT

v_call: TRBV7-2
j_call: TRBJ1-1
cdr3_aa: ASSPGGHGAF

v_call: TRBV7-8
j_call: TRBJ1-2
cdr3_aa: ASSLAWQGEGYGYT

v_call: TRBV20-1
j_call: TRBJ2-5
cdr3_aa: SARQASGETQY

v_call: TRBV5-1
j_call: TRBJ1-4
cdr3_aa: ASSYSWEGVEKLF

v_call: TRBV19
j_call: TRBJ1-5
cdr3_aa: ASSILWKVSNQPQH

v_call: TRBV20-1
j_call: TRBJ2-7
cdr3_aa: SARDPGEWYEQY

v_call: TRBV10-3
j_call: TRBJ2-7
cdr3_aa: ASSYRGRDEQY

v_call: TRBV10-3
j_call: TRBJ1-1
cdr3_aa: AIRDGPYKNTEAF

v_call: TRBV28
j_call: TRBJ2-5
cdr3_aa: ASSQGARETQY

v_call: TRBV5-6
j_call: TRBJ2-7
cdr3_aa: ASSLFRGTYSYEQY

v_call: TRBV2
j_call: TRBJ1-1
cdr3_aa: ASNTRVNTEAL

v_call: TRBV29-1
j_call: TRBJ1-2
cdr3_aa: SVGLLAGVYGYT

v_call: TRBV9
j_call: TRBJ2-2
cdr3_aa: ASSVGAGGNTGELF

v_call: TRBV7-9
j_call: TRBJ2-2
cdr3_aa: ASSQAGLDTGELF

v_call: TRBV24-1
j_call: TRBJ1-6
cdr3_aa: ASSDEKGPQGTSPNAPLH

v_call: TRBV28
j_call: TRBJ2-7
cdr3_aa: ASSLAGGTSYEQY

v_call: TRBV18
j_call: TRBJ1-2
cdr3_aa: ASSPGDRNSRYT

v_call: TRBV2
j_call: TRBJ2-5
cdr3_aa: ASRTWTSGGRETQY

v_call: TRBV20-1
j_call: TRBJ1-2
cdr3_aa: SARDPRQNNYGYT

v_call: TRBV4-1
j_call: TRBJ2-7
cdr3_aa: ASSQDLAGVQY

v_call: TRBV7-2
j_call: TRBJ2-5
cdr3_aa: ASSPAGGEGGETQY

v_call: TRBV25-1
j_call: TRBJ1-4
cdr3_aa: ASSSLGTVREKLF

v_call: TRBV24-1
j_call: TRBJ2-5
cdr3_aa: ASRPGVRAETQY

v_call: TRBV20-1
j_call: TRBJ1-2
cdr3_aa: SAKQVPKLDGYT

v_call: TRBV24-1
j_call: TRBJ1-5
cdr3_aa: ATMGQGQGYQPQH

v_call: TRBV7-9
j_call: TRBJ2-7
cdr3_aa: ASSLQISVYEQY